Following are 3 T cell receptor beta chains from one sample sequenced in a study of CD4 and CD8 cells across lung adenocarcinoma regions. TCRdb re-called the PCR reads through MiXCR, storing one row per CDR3 protein. Altogether 20,000 or so distinct CDR3 sequences are present, around 50% being singletons, with the ten largest covering 30% to 40%. The sample taken for sequencing was CD8+ T cells from the margin of a lung tumor. All receptors derive from a male donor with lung adenocarcinoma. The CD4 and CD8 labels of this study may be unreliable.

This clonotype was counted ten times or more. The gene calls are TRBV6-1 and TRBJ2-1; 9 bases agree with TRBD2. Near its end, the DNA agrees better with TRBJ2-7, so the J call may be wrong. The CDR3 has 16 residues. CDR1 and CDR2 from the germline V gene are MNHNS and SASEGT. The CDR3 DNA is TGTGCCAGCAGCCCCGTCGGGAGCGGGAGGACGAACGAGCAGTACTTC. As protein: CASSPVGSGRTNEQYF.

In the case of this clonotype: One end of the junction is discordant with germline, which a read error may explain. The chain links TRBV10-1 to TRBJ2-3, with D possibly TRBD2 on 5 matching bases. In germline, CDR1 is WNHNN, CDR2 SYGVQD (reference sequence). The CDR3 is made up of 16 amino acids. The CDR3 sequence: CATLLPELRATNIQYF. The DNA for the CDR3 is TGCGCCACCCTTCTTCCCGAGTTGCGGGCCACAAATATTCAGTATTTC.

In this sample, this clonotype turned up a few times. The chain uses TRBV6-1 and TRBJ2-1; D gene uncertain. V was cut by 5 bases and J by 8 bases, with 10 bases left in between. This CDR3 comprises 12 residues. Germline V lookup: CDR1 MNHNS, CDR2 SASEGT. CDR3: CASSLQGDEQFF. For the CDR3, the DNA is TGTGCCAGCAGTCTTCAAGGCGATGAGCAGTTCTTC.